Presented here are 6 T cell receptor delta chains from one specimen sequenced in a study of gamma-delta chains in newborns, infants, children. TCRdb re-processed the reads using CATT. The table lists about 3,500 delta-chain clones, 0.5% to 0.7% of them singletons, with under 15% in the top ten. Sequenced input: blood. The receptor source for this set is a child who was a newborn, infant or young child, either healthy, febrile or measles-vaccinated (not recorded which).

This clone was detected a few times. This DNA translates differently at residue 11 from the TCRdb protein, which is that of a much larger clone; a read error is likely, and the protein shown is the DNA's own translation. This chain connects TRDV2 to TRDJ2; 9 nucleotides align to TRDD3. In germline, CDR1 is GEAIGNYY, CDR2 EKD. CDR3 length: 14 residues. The CDR3 sequence: CACDTWGITARLFF. The CDR3 region has the DNA TGTGCCTGTGACACCTGGGGGATAACAGCACGACTCTTCTTT.

Turning to this clone: The protein given by TCRdb reflects a much larger clone and differs at residue 5 from this DNA's translation, likely from a read error; the protein shown is the DNA's translation. The V gene is TRDV2, the J gene TRDJ2, with 8 bases identical to TRDD3. J gave up 5 bases and V 2 bases, and 6 bases lay outside the gene matches. This CDR3 is built from 15 residues. Germline values: CDR1 GEAIGNYY, CDR2 EKD. The CDR3 spells CACDKLVGDTAQLFF. The DNA for the CDR3 is TGTGCCTGTGACAAGCTGGTGGGGGATACAGCACAACTCTTCTTT.

In this sample, this clone turned up a few times. This DNA's translation differs at residue 9 from TCRdb's protein, which comes from a much larger clone; a read error is likely, and the protein shown is translated from the DNA. The same CDR3 is also encoded by other DNA sequences in this sample. J is TRDJ2 and V is TRDV2; 10 bases line up with TRDD3. The CDR3 has 15 residues. Germline V gene data show CDR1 as GEAIGNYY and CDR2 as EKD. V was pared by 2 bases and J by 4 bases, with 3 bases of the junction left unmatched. CDR3 loop: CACDILGDATAQLFF. The CDR3 coding sequence is TGTGCCTGTGACATACTGGGGGATGCGACAGCACAACTCTTCTTT.

Worth noting for this clone: One base separates it from a far larger clone, so it is likely a read error. Other DNA sequences from this sample encode an identical CDR3 as well. This rearrangement joins TRDV2 to TRDJ3; 11 nucleotides align to TRDD3. This CDR3 contains 20 residues. CDR1 is GEAIGNYY, CDR2 EKD, per germline. Here the CDR3 reads CACDTGWGIQVTWDTRQMFF. The CDR3 region has the DNA TGTGCCTGTGACACCGGCTGGGGGATACAGGTTACCTGGGACACCCGCCAGATGTTTTTC.

In its sample, this clone was seen a few times. A far more abundant clone sits one base away, making this likely a read error. Other DNA sequences within the sample encode an identical CDR3. The genes are TRDV2 and TRDJ3; 10 bases match TRDD3. The CDR3 contains 20 residues. Germline V gene sequence: CDR1 GEAIGNYY, CDR2 EKD. The CDR3 DNA sequence: TGTGCCTGTGAACATTACACTGGGGGATGCAGCTCCTGGGACACTCGACAGATGTTTTTC. Translation gives CACEHYTGGCSSWDTRQMFF.

Points on this clone: A far larger clone is one nucleotide away, so this likely arose from a read error. The same CDR3 also results from other DNA sequences found in this sample. The chain links TRDV2 to TRDJ2; a possible D gene is TRDD3 (5 bases). The CDR3 sequence is 14 residues long. The germline gives CDR1 GEAIGNYY, CDR2 EKD. The CDR3 bases are TGTGCCTGCGACACCGGGGGTATGACAGCACAACTCTTCTTT. Its translation is CACDTGGMTAQLFF.